These 24 T cell receptor beta chains originate from one sample sequenced in a study of cytomegalovirus exposure and HLA in healthy donors. Clones were sequenced by immunoSEQ multiplex PCR, and TCRdb holds only the in-frame ones, with some missing. This table has approximately 180,000 clones, roughly 86% appearing once. Sequenced: PBMCs. The source is a woman aged 18-29 years in good health and CMV-seronegative.

As DNA, the CDR3 is TGCAGCGTTGAGGCCAGCCGTCCGGGATTAACCTACGAGCAGTACTTC. Protein product: CSVEASRPGLTYEQYF. The chain employs TRBV29-1 and TRBJ2-7; a weak D match, TRBD2 (5 bases). Trimming pared 3 bases from V and 2 bases from J, leaving 20 bases between. Germline V CDR1 and CDR2: SQVTM, ANQGSEA. The CDR3 has 16 residues.

This chain joins TRBV7-8 and TRBJ2-1; TRBD2 agrees at 10 bases. The germline V gene has CDR1 SGHVS and CDR2 FQNEAQ. The CDR3 totals 16 residues. Losses at the gene ends were 5 bases for V and 4 bases for J; bases not matched to a gene: 8. The CDR3 loop reads CASSRAGLAVYNEQFF. The CDR3 nucleotides read TGTGCCAGCAGCCGAGCAGGACTAGCGGTATACAATGAGCAGTTCTTC.

The sample holds many counts of this clone. V gene TRBV4-1 combines with J gene TRBJ1-2; 9 bases map to TRBD1. CDR3 length: 16 amino acids. The trim removed 3 bases at V and 8 bases at J, leaving 13 bases unmatched. Per germline, CDR1 MGHRA and CDR2 YSYEKL. The CDR3 loop reads CASSQGPPVDRGGYTF. In DNA form, the CDR3 reads TGCGCCAGCAGCCAGGGTCCCCCTGTGGACAGGGGCGGCTACACCTTC.

The chain has TRBV2 and TRBJ2-5; TRBD1 matches 7 bases. J lost 5 bases, V lost 6 bases, and 6 bases had no gene match. This CDR3 is built from 13 residues. From germline, CDR1 is SNHLY and CDR2 FYNNEI. The CDR3 protein is CASRPDRVETQYF. The CDR3 DNA sequence: TGTGCCAGCAGACCAGACAGGGTGGAGACCCAGTACTTC.

The chain joins TRBV5-4 to TRBJ2-6; unclear D gene. The CDR3 is 16 amino acids. V lost 0 bases and J 2 bases, leaving 9 bases between the germline ends. Germline-derived CDR1 and CDR2 are SGHNT and YYREEE (reference sequence). DNA for the CDR3: TGTGCCAGCAGCTTGGACCCACTCCCTGGGGCCAACGTCCTGACTTTC. Amino acid sequence: CASSLDPLPGANVLTF.

This clone was found a few times. The CDR3 bases are TGCGCCAGCAGCTTGGCCCAGGAATACTCCTACGAGCAGTACTTC. Protein product: CASSLAQEYSYEQYF. This chain joins TRBV5-1 and TRBJ2-7; unclear D gene. Germline V gene data show CDR1 as SGHRS and CDR2 as YFSETQ. The CDR3 length is 15 residues. Trimming left V 0 bases short and J 0 bases short, with 10 bases between.

The rearrangement uses TRBV7-8 and TRBJ2-3; D may be TRBD2 (5 bases). V shed 2 bases and J shed 4 bases, with 10 bases lying between them. The CDR3 runs to 14 residues. Per the germline V gene, CDR1 is SGHVS and CDR2 is FQNEAQ. DNA of the CDR3: TGTGCCAGCAGCTTACAATCGGGGTCAGATACGCAGTATTTT. This translates into CASSLQSGSDTQYF.

This clone was observed a single time. The gene calls are TRBV12-5 and TRBJ2-7; 9 bases line up with TRBD1. CDR1 and CDR2 (germline): LGHNT, FRNRAP. The V gene end was trimmed by 5 bases and the J gene end by 6 bases; junction bases not matched to a gene: 8. The CDR3 consists of 14 residues. The CDR3 spells CASGPGTGKGEQYF. For the CDR3, the DNA is TGTGCTAGTGGTCCCGGGACAGGGAAGGGCGAGCAGTACTTC.

The chain joins TRBV5-1 to TRBJ2-1, with TRBD1 matching 9 bases. V lost 1 base and J lost 9; bases outside the gene matches: 11. The CDR3 has 16 residues. CDR1 and CDR2 (germline): SGHRS, YFSETQ. This chain's CDR3 is CASSLSGTGWRGEQFF. CDR3 DNA sequence: TGCGCCAGCAGCTTGTCCGGGACAGGGTGGCGAGGTGAGCAGTTCTTC. Based on the CDR3 plus reference TRBV5-1 and TRBJ2-1, the full variable domain is KAGVTQTPRYLIKTRGQQVTLSCSPISGHRSVSWYQQTPGQGLQFLFEYFSETQRNKGNFPGRFSGRQFSNSRSEMNVSTLELGDSALYLCASSLSGTGWRGEQFFGPGTRLTVL.

V and J are TRBV19 and TRBJ2-2; no reliable D call. Germline CDR1 reads LNHDA; CDR2 reads SQIVND (reference sequence). The V end lost 5 bases, the J end lost 0 bases, and 10 bases lay between the germline ends. The CDR3 contains 15 residues. This CDR3 is CASSQQSANTGELFF. CDR3 DNA: TGTGCCAGTAGTCAACAGAGTGCGAACACCGGGGAGCTGTTTTTT.

This clone has a single count. V is TRBV15 and J is TRBJ2-1; maybe TRBD1 (5 bases). The CDR3 runs to 18 residues. With 0 bases removed from V and 1 base from J, the gap between germline ends came to 16 bases. In germline, CDR1 is LNHNV, CDR2 YYDKDF (reference sequence). CDR3 coding DNA: TGTGCCACCAGCAGAGATCGGGCAGGGCCAACATCCTACAATGAGCAGTTCTTC. Its translation is CATSRDRAGPTSYNEQFF.

This clone was seen just once. The chain has TRBV9 and TRBJ1-3; D unclear. V lost 0 bases and J lost 8, with 9 bases in between. This CDR3 is built from 13 residues. Per germline, CDR1 SGDLS and CDR2 YYNGEE. The CDR3 region has the DNA TGTGCCAGCAGCGTAGGGTTCGGGGACACCATATATTTT. This encodes CASSVGFGDTIYF.

This chain connects TRBV19 to TRBJ1-1, with 7 bases identical to TRBD1. Per germline, CDR1 LNHDA and CDR2 SQIVND (reference sequence). The CDR3 length is 14 residues. J was trimmed by 1 base and V by 9 bases; bases with no gene match: 8. The chain's CDR3 is CASRGTDGNTEAFF. CDR3 coding DNA: TGTGCCAGCCGCGGGACAGACGGGAACACTGAAGCTTTCTTT.

The table lists this clone with a count of one. The chain employs TRBV10-2 and TRBJ1-4, with 10 bases that match TRBD1. The CDR3 is 14 amino acids. CDR1 and CDR2 (germline): WSHSY, SAAADI. J was trimmed by 5 bases and V by 6 bases; bases with no gene match: 3. CDR3 nucleotide sequence: TGCGCCAGCAGGATGGGACAGGGGAATGAAAAACTGTTTTTT. Its translation: CASRMGQGNEKLFF.

This chain joins TRBV10-1 and TRBJ1-1; a weak D match, TRBD1 (5 bases). CDR1 WNHNN and CDR2 SYGVQD come from the germline V gene (reference sequence). The CDR3 is 15 amino acids. Trimming took 3 bases from V and 0 from J, leaving 11 bases between them. The CDR3 sequence is CASSEVKGMNTEAFF. DNA of the CDR3: TGCGCCAGCAGTGAAGTCAAGGGGATGAACACTGAAGCTTTCTTT.

The V gene is TRBV19, the J gene TRBJ1-6; no clear D. The CDR3 is made up of 14 amino acids. Per the germline V gene, CDR1 is LNHDA and CDR2 is SQIVND (reference sequence). Trimming removed 1 base at V and 15 bases at J, with 16 bases between. The CDR3 is CASSIAGPGSLLHF. CDR3 sequence (DNA): TGTGCCAGTAGTATAGCTGGCCCAGGCAGTCTCCTCCACTTT.

This clone was picked up one time. The chain couples TRBV6-1 to TRBJ1-5; 7 nucleotides agree with TRBD1. CDR3 size: 15 residues. Trimming removed 7 bases from V and 5 bases from J; junction bases left unmatched: 11. In germline, CDR1 is MNHNS, CDR2 SASEGT. CDR3 nucleotides: TGTGCCAGCATTAACGACAGGGTAGGGTATCAGCCCCAGCATTTT. Its protein product is CASINDRVGYQPQHF.

The chain recombines TRBV11-3 with TRBJ2-1; 8 bases fit TRBD2. Germline V gene lookup returns CDR1 SGHNT and CDR2 YENEEA. J gave up 3 bases and V 5 bases, and 3 bases lay outside the gene matches. CDR3 length equals 14 residues. The DNA of the CDR3 is TGTGCCAGCAGCCAAGCGGGAGACTACAATGAGCAGTTCTTC. Translated, it gives CASSQAGDYNEQFF.

This chain uses TRBV2 with TRBJ2-5; 12 nucleotides line up with TRBD2. With V trimmed by 5 bases and J by 4 bases, 2 bases remained unmatched. Looked up from germline, CDR1 is SNHLY and CDR2 is FYNNEI. This CDR3 is 14 amino acids long. Written as DNA, the CDR3 is TGTGCCAGCAGTACGGGACTAGCGGGAGAGACCCAGTACTTC. This gives the protein CASSTGLAGETQYF.

The chain links TRBV7-6 to TRBJ1-1; 7 bases map to TRBD1. V lost 5 bases to trimming and J lost 4 bases; unmatched junction nucleotides: 4. The CDR3 length is 13 residues. Germline CDR1 reads SGHVS; CDR2 reads FNYEAQ. The CDR3 loop reads CASSPRTGTEAFF. The DNA of the CDR3 is TGTGCCAGCAGCCCCCGGACAGGCACTGAAGCTTTCTTT. Full variable domain (outside the CDR3, taken from reference TRBV7-6 and TRBJ1-1): GAGVSQSPRYKVTKRGQDVALRCDPISGHVSLYWYRQALGQGPEFLTYFNYEAQQDKSGLPNDRFSAERPEGSISTLTIQRTEQRDSAMYRCASSPRTGTEAFFGQGTRLTVV.

The genes are TRBV7-2 and TRBJ1-1, with D possibly TRBD1 on 6 matching bases. The CDR3 spans 16 residues. Trimming removed 3 bases from V and 0 bases from J, with 14 bases in between. Germline lookup yields CDR1 SGHTA and CDR2 FQGNSA. The CDR3 is CASSFETGRLNTEAFF. The CDR3 nucleotides read TGTGCCAGCAGCTTCGAAACAGGGCGACTGAACACTGAAGCTTTCTTT.

V usage is TRBV25-1 and J usage is TRBJ1-1; 11 bases align to TRBD1. Germline CDR1 and CDR2: MGHDK and SYGVNS. The length of the CDR3 is 15 residues. Losses at the gene ends were 6 bases for V and 4 bases for J; bases not matched to a gene: 7. CDR3 sequence: CASRIGQGASTEAFF. The CDR3 DNA follows: TGTGCCAGCAGGATTGGACAGGGGGCTTCCACTGAAGCTTTCTTT.

The V and J genes are TRBV27 and TRBJ1-4; no firm D call. Trimming stripped 0 bases from V and 1 base from J, with 6 bases between. The germline V gene encodes CDR1 MNHEY and CDR2 SMNVEV (reference sequence). The CDR3 sequence is 15 residues long. The CDR3, as DNA: TGTGCCAGCAGTTTATCTGCGGGAACTAATGAAAAACTGTTTTTT. Encoded protein: CASSLSAGTNEKLFF.

In its sample, this clone was seen once. Here the CDR3 reads CASFRTGGPDTGELFF. For the CDR3, the DNA is TGTGCCAGCTTTCGGACAGGGGGCCCGGACACCGGGGAGCTGTTTTTT. This chain links TRBV27 with TRBJ2-2; 11 nucleotides line up with TRBD1. CDR1 MNHEY and CDR2 SMNVEV come from the germline V gene (reference sequence). Germline trimming cut 8 bases from V and 3 bases from J; bases unmatched to any gene: 8. The CDR3 length is 16 residues.